These 21 T cell receptor beta chains came from one sample sequenced in a study of T cell repertoires in cytomegalovirus infection. TCRdb ran MiXCR on the reads and lists one entry per CDR3 protein. The repertoire holds a few hundred thousand distinct CDR3 sequences, with roughly 43% as singletons. Antigen specificity for these receptors is unknown. Sequencing used cultured PBMCs, obtained from culture after CMV antigen stimulation. The source of these receptors is a human donor in good health (CMV status not recorded). Some clones in this sample may be carry-over from other donors' samples.

The chain carries TRBV7-6 and TRBJ2-1; D is possibly TRBD2 (5 bases). CDR3 length: 16 amino acids. CDR1 and CDR2 from the germline V gene are SGHVS and FNYEAQ. Trimming cost V 3 bases and J 10 bases, with 22 bases left between them. CDR3 residues: CASSLPSRGRSGEQFF. DNA of the CDR3: TGTGCCAGCAGCTTGCCGTCCAGAGGGCGGTCGGGAGAGCAGTTCTTC.

This clonotype was counted a few times. The chain is built from TRBV7-9 and TRBJ2-1; the D is unclear. The V end was cut by 6 bases, the J end by 10 bases, with 16 bases between. The CDR3 has 13 residues. From germline, CDR1 is SEHNR and CDR2 FQNEAQ (reference sequence). This chain's CDR3 is CASSPSTPYEQFF. DNA for the CDR3: TGTGCCAGCAGTCCCTCGACTCCTTACGAGCAGTTCTTC.

For this clonotype: An end of the junction does not agree with germline; a read error may underlie this. Here the CDR3 DNA reads TGTGCCAGCAGCTTATTGGGGGCAGGGGACGGAAACACCATATATTTT. Amino acids: CASSLLGAGDGNTIYF. J is TRBJ1-3 and V is TRBV28; D possibly corresponds to TRBD1 (6 bases). Germline lookup yields CDR1 MDHEN and CDR2 SYDVKM. The length of the CDR3 is 16 residues.

V gene TRBV19 combines with J gene TRBJ2-5, with TRBD2 identical over 9 bases. This CDR3 spans 16 amino acids. Germline V gene sequence: CDR1 LNHDA, CDR2 SQIVND (reference sequence). Trimming cost V 5 bases and J 3 bases; bases outside gene matches: 10. The DNA of the CDR3 is TGTGCCAGTAGTGCCCTATGGAGCGGGAGGAAAGAGACCCAGTACTTC. Translated, it gives CASSALWSGRKETQYF. The complete variable domain, with remaining parts taken from reference TRBV19 and TRBJ2-5, reads DGGITQSPKYLFRKEGQNVTLSCEQNLNHDAMYWYRQDPGQGLRLIYYSQIVNDFQKGDIAEGYSVSREKKESFPLTVTSAQKNPTAFYLCASSALWSGRKETQYFGPGTRLLVL.

J is TRBJ2-1 and V is TRBV15; 7 bases match TRBD2. The J segment lost 4 bases and the V segment lost 5 bases, leaving 5 bases of the junction unmatched. CDR3 size: 14 residues. Germline V CDR1 and CDR2: LNHNV, YYDKDF (reference sequence). The CDR3 loop is CATSEAGDYNEQFF. Here the CDR3 DNA reads TGTGCCACCAGCGAGGCGGGAGATTACAATGAGCAGTTCTTC.

This clonotype has a handful of counts. J is TRBJ1-1 and V is TRBV7-9; D is unresolved. The germline CDR1 and CDR2 sequences are SEHNR and FQNEAQ (reference sequence). V lost 11 bases, J lost 10 bases, and 17 bases lay in between. This CDR3 is built from 11 residues. The chain's CDR3 is CAVVAPRRAFF. CDR3 nucleotides: TGTGCCGTTGTAGCACCCCGTCGAGCTTTCTTT.

This sequence joins TRBV6-6 and TRBJ2-7; the match to TRBD1 covers 7 bases. The germline gives CDR1 MNHNY, CDR2 SVGAGI (reference sequence). This CDR3 contains 14 residues. Trimming removed 5 bases from V and 2 bases from J; junction bases left unmatched: 6. This chain's CDR3 is CASSARTGPYEQYF. CDR3 nucleotides: TGTGCCAGCAGTGCCCGGACAGGTCCCTACGAGCAGTACTTC.

The chain is built from TRBV2 and TRBJ2-2; maybe TRBD2 (6 bases). V was clipped by 0 bases and J by 4 bases, with 18 bases between them. From germline, CDR1 is SNHLY and CDR2 FYNNEI. This CDR3 has 18 amino acids. In nucleotides, the CDR3 is TGTGCCAGCAGTGAAGCGACCCGGGCAGACGGGGGCACCGGGGAGCTGTTTTTT. As protein: CASSEATRADGGTGELFF. Drawing the rest from reference TRBV2 and TRBJ2-2, the complete variable domain is EPEVTQTPSHQVTQMGQEVILRCVPISNHLYFYWYRQILGQKVEFLVSFYNNEISEKSEIFDDQFSVERPDGSNFTLKIRSTKLEDSAMYFCASSEATRADGGTGELFFGEGSRLTVL.

The gene calls are TRBV4-1 and TRBJ2-1, with a possible D match to TRBD2 (5 bases). V lost 3 bases, J lost 9 bases, and 15 bases lay in between. CDR1 and CDR2 (germline): MGHRA, YSYEKL. The CDR3 sequence is 14 residues long. Here the CDR3 DNA reads TGCGCCAGCAGCCAGGGAGTAGGGAAGGTTGAGCAGTTCTTC. The encoded protein is CASSQGVGKVEQFF.

This clonotype was observed a handful of times. The chain links TRBV6-5 to TRBJ1-1; perhaps TRBD1 as D (6 bases). Germline V lookup: CDR1 MNHEY, CDR2 SVGAGI. The V end was cut by 0 bases, the J end by 1 base, with 12 bases between. This CDR3 contains 16 residues. CDR3 bases: TGTGCCAGCAGTTACTCAACCCGGGACAAGAACACTGAAGCTTTCTTT. Its translation is CASSYSTRDKNTEAFF.

The genes are TRBV5-5 and TRBJ2-1; TRBD1 might be the D (5 bases). CDR3 size: 16 residues. Germline V lookup: CDR1 SGHKS, CDR2 YYEKEE (reference sequence). Trimming took off 4 bases at V and 3 bases at J, with 17 bases between the two ends. The DNA of the CDR3 is TGTGCCAGCAGCCTGGGGCTTGACTTCGGCTACAATGAGCAGTTCTTC. Its protein product is CASSLGLDFGYNEQFF.

CDR3 region: CASSLELQVGQETQYF. CDR3 nucleotide sequence: TGCGCCAGCAGCTTGGAATTACAGGTCGGCCAAGAGACCCAGTACTTC. The chain couples TRBV5-1 to TRBJ2-5, with D perhaps matching TRBD1 (5 bases). CDR1 and CDR2 from the germline V gene are SGHRS and YFSETQ. CDR3 length: 16 residues. V was clipped by 0 bases and J by 1 base, with 13 bases between them.

This clonotype has at least ten counts. This sequence joins TRBV7-6 and TRBJ2-5; 7 nucleotides match TRBD1. J gave up 7 bases and V 4 bases, and 12 bases lay outside the gene matches. CDR1 and CDR2 (germline): SGHVS, FNYEAQ. The length of the CDR3 is 15 residues. The CDR3 nucleotides are TGTGCCAGCAGCTCCTTGGGACAGCTTCTGGGGACCCAGTACTTC. As protein: CASSSLGQLLGTQYF.

V and J are TRBV7-8 and TRBJ1-2; 7 bases line up with TRBD1. This CDR3 region has 13 residues. Per the germline V gene, CDR1 is SGHVS and CDR2 is FQNEAQ. The J segment lost 7 bases and the V segment lost 1 base, leaving 3 bases of the junction unmatched. The chain's CDR3 is CASSLGQGGGYTF. The CDR3 DNA reads as TGTGCCAGCAGCTTAGGACAGGGTGGTGGCTACACCTTC.

This clonotype was observed at least ten times. The chain uses TRBV7-9 and TRBJ2-1; a weak D match, TRBD2 (6 bases). Germline V gene data show CDR1 as SEHNR and CDR2 as FQNEAQ (reference sequence). With 5 bases removed from V and 1 base from J, the gap between germline ends came to 9 bases. This CDR3 is 14 amino acids long. CDR3 loop: CASSPGTSYNEQFF. The DNA of the CDR3 is TGTGCCAGCAGCCCCGGGACTTCCTACAATGAGCAGTTCTTC. The full variable domain, rest sourced from reference TRBV7-9 and TRBJ2-1, is DTGVSQNPRHKITKRGQNVTFRCDPISEHNRLYWYRQTLGQGPEFLTYFQNEAQLEKSRLLSDRFSAERPKGSFSTLEIQRTEQGDSAMYLCASSPGTSYNEQFFGPGTRLTVL.

This clonotype has only a few counts. The CDR3 spells CASSLTRPGPYGYTF. The CDR3 DNA follows: TGTGCCAGCAGCTTAACGCGCCCGGGCCCCTATGGCTACACCTTC. The chain is built from TRBV7-9 and TRBJ1-2; the D is unclear. Between the trimmed V and J ends, which lost 2 bases and 4 bases, there was a span of 14 bases. Germline V gives CDR1 SEHNR, CDR2 FQNEAQ (reference sequence). The CDR3 is made up of 15 amino acids.

The CDR3 sequence is CASNIGLAGARGELFF. DNA of the CDR3: TGTGCCAGCAACATAGGACTAGCGGGAGCAAGGGGGGAGCTGTTTTTT. The chain employs TRBV11-2 and TRBJ2-2, with 13 bases aligning to TRBD2. The CDR3 sequence is 16 residues long. Germline values: CDR1 SGHAT, CDR2 FQNNGV. J was trimmed by 8 bases and V by 7 bases; bases with no gene match: 10.

This rearrangement joins TRBV20-1 to TRBJ2-3, with D uncertain. There are 15 residues in the CDR3. Germline values: CDR1 DFQATT, CDR2 SNEGSKA (reference sequence). Here the CDR3 DNA reads TGCAATCCCCTCGGGCCGAACTCTGGCACAGATACGCAGTATTTT. Encoded protein: CNPLGPNSGTDTQYF.

This clonotype came up many times. CDR3 loop: CASSLRSSYNEQFF. The CDR3 DNA is TGTGCCAGCAGCTTGCGGAGTTCCTACAATGAGCAGTTCTTC. The rearrangement joins TRBV7-8 to TRBJ2-1; D call uncertain. Looked up from germline, CDR1 is SGHVS and CDR2 is FQNEAQ. Trimming removed 3 bases at V and 1 base at J, with 7 bases between. The CDR3 extends over 14 amino acids.

CDR3 sequence (DNA): TGTGCCAGCAGCTTGATCCTAGCGGGGGGGATGAAGACCCAGTACTTC. Encoded protein: CASSLILAGGMKTQYF. J is TRBJ2-5 and V is TRBV7-2, with 12 positions matching TRBD2. V was clipped by 3 bases and J by 6 bases; unmatched bases: 8. This CDR3 region has 16 residues. CDR1 is SGHTA, CDR2 FQGNSA, per germline.

Points on this clonotype: A much larger clone differs from this one at a single base, so this may be a read error. The gene calls are TRBV7-2 and TRBJ1-1, with TRBD1 as a possible D gene (6 bases). This CDR3 spans 16 amino acids. Trimming took 5 bases from V and 0 from J, leaving 16 bases between them. The germline V gene encodes CDR1 SGHTA and CDR2 FQGNSA. The CDR3 coding sequence is TGTGCCAGCAGCAACACAAGGACAGATTTGAACACTGAAGCTTTCTTT. Protein product: CASSNTRTDLNTEAFF.